The source of this T cell receptor beta chain is a study of T-cell memory formation after mild COVID-19. Background on the study: Among the donors, TCR clusters were largely specific to each donor. Broader study findings: The CD4+ clones that contracted clustered mainly within CM and EM, and the CD8+ clones concentrated in EMRA. Researchers found some responding clones in pre-infection memory, a sign that cross-reactive memory joined.

This clonotype was counted only a few times. Its antigen is unidentified. 5'RACE primed from the constant segment yielded TCR alpha and TCR beta cDNA libraries bearing sample barcodes and UMIs. TCRdb fed the 5' RACE reads into MiXCR, producing one record per CDR3 protein. This sample has 580,000 or so distinct CDR3 sequences; 17% occur once, and the top ten carry about 8.1%. The sequence was collected from an adult woman who had mild COVID-19 (a few samples of this study predate the infection). Cell type and time point are not known. Sequenced: PBMCs or a T cell subset sorted from them (not recorded which).

The CDR3 nucleotides are TGTGCCAGCAGTCGGCAGGGGCGCTCCTACGAGCAGTACTTC. Protein product: CASSRQGRSYEQYF. The J gene is TRBJ2-7, the V gene TRBV6-5; possibly TRBD1 for D (6 bases). Trimming took off 5 bases at V and 0 bases at J, with 11 bases between the two ends. The germline V gene encodes CDR1 MNHEY and CDR2 SVGAGI. The CDR3 runs to 14 residues.